These 10 T cell receptor beta chains originate from one sample sequenced in a study of blood T cell repertoires in COVID-19. Using immunoSEQ multiplex PCR, the repertoire was profiled, and TCRdb retains in-frame clones only, with some absent. The sample has 140,000 to 150,000 clones; 88% are singletons. Source material: peripheral blood. The receptors here all came from a human donor with COVID-19, enrolled during active disease. The donor label of this sample is uncertain.

CDR3 region: CASRGGGYTDTQYF. CDR3 nucleotide sequence: TGTGCCAGCCGGGGGGGCGGCTACACAGATACGCAGTATTTT. This chain links TRBV7-2 with TRBJ2-3; 8 bases are a match to TRBD2. Germline loops: CDR1 SGHTA, CDR2 FQGNSA. The CDR3 totals 14 residues. The V segment lost 8 bases and the J segment 2 bases; nucleotides outside the gene matches: 6. The variable domain in full, with the rest retrieved from reference TRBV7-2 and TRBJ2-3, is GAGVSQSPSNKVTEKGKDVELRCDPISGHTALYWYRQSLGQGLEFLIYFQGNSAPDKSGLPSDRFSAERTGGSVSTLTIQRTQQEDSAVYLCASRGGGYTDTQYFGPGTRLTVL.

The chain couples TRBV29-1 to TRBJ1-1; D is ambiguous. Germline loops: CDR1 SQVTM, CDR2 ANQGSEA. V dropped 0 bases and J dropped 7 bases, with 6 bases sitting between them. The CDR3 runs to 11 residues. The CDR3 is CSVEDPGEAFF. CDR3 nucleotide sequence: TGCAGCGTTGAAGATCCAGGTGAAGCTTTCTTT.

The chain has TRBV28 and TRBJ2-7; 12 nucleotides match TRBD1. V trimming: 8 bases; J trimming: 13 bases; junction bases outside the gene matches: 6. CDR1 MDHEN and CDR2 SYDVKM come from the germline V gene. The length of the CDR3 is 11 residues. CDR3 region: CASSPGQGAYF. CDR3 in DNA: TGTGCCAGCTCACCGGGACAGGGGGCTTACTTC.

This clone came up a few times. The chain employs TRBV27 and TRBJ1-5; 8 nucleotides agree with TRBD1. CDR3 length: 13 residues. V shed 6 bases, J shed 5 bases, and the junction held 3 bases outside the gene matches. Germline V lookup: CDR1 MNHEY, CDR2 SMNVEV (reference sequence). CDR3 in DNA: TGTGCCAGCAGAGGACAGGGCTATCAGCCCCAGCATTTT. It specifies CASRGQGYQPQHF.

The genes are TRBV11-2 and TRBJ2-3; no clear D gene. CDR1 is SGHAT and CDR2 is FQNNGV in the germline V gene. The ends were cut back, 0 bases at V and 7 bases at J, with 11 bases in the middle. CDR3 size: 14 residues. The CDR3 nucleotides are TGTGCCAGCAGCTTAGATTTCGTGGGCAATACGCAGTATTTT. This gives the protein CASSLDFVGNTQYF.

This rearrangement joins TRBV4-1 to TRBJ1-5; the match to TRBD1 covers 7 bases. J gave up 3 bases and V 0 bases, and 2 bases lay outside the gene matches. This CDR3 is 15 amino acids long. Germline V CDR1 and CDR2: MGHRA, YSYEKL. In DNA form, the CDR3 reads TGCGCCAGCAGCCAAGAAGACAGGGACAATCAGCCCCAGCATTTT. Encoded protein: CASSQEDRDNQPQHF.

Concerning this clone: Other DNA variants within this sample encode the same CDR3. The V call is TRBV6-5, the J call TRBJ2-4; no firm D call. V shed 2 bases and J shed 1 base, with 6 bases lying between them. CDR1 is MNHEY, CDR2 SVGAGI, per germline. This CDR3 has 14 amino acids. In DNA, the CDR3 is TGTGCCAGCAGTTACGGCAGGGCCAAAAACATTCAGTACTTC. Translation gives CASSYGRAKNIQYF.

In this sample, this clone turned up once. V is TRBV5-1 and J is TRBJ2-1; 7 positions agree with TRBD2. The CDR3 loop spans 12 amino acids. Germline V gives CDR1 SGHRS, CDR2 YFSETQ. After removal of 0 bases from V and 10 bases from J, the junction contained 1 base not matched to a gene. CDR3: CASSLEAGEQFF. CDR3 DNA: TGCGCCAGCAGCTTGGAAGCGGGGGAGCAGTTCTTC.

The J gene is TRBJ1-1, the V gene TRBV28; TRBD1 is a possible D gene (5 bases). This CDR3 comprises 13 residues. Trimming left V 4 bases short and J 3 bases short, with 9 bases between. The germline V gene encodes CDR1 MDHEN and CDR2 SYDVKM. CDR3 nucleotide sequence: TGTGCCAGCAGTTCTAGACAGCACACTGAAGCTTTCTTT. As protein: CASSSRQHTEAFF.

The chain uses TRBV6-5 and TRBJ1-4, with 9 bases that match TRBD1. CDR3 length: 15 residues. The germline V gene encodes CDR1 MNHEY and CDR2 SVGAGI. J gave up 7 bases and V 2 bases, and 5 bases lay outside the gene matches. This chain's CDR3 is CASSYQRQGVEKLFF. In nucleotides, the CDR3 is TGTGCCAGCAGTTACCAGCGACAGGGGGTTGAAAAACTGTTTTTT.